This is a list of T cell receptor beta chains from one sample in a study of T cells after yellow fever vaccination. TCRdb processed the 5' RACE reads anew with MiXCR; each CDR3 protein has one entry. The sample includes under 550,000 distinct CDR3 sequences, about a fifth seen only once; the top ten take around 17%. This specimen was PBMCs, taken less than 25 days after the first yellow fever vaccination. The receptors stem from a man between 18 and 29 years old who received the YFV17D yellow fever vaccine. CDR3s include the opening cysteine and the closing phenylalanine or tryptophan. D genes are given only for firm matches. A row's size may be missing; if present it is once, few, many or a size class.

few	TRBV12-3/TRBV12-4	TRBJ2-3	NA	CASSFFPFSRATMGTDTQYF	TGTGCCAGCAGTTTTTTCCCGTTCTCGCGGGCGACCATGGGCACAGATACGCAGTATTTT
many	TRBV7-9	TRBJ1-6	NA	CASSLQDYNSPLHF	TGTGCCAGCAGCTTACAGGACTATAATTCACCCCTCCACTTT
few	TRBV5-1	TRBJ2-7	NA	CASSLGTAGGEQYF	TGCGCCAGCAGCTTGGGGACAGCCGGCGGGGAGCAGTACTTC
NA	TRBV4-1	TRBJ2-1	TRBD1	CASSQARDRPYNEQFF	TGCGCCAGCAGCCAAGCCCGGGACAGGCCCTACAATGAGCAGTTCTTC
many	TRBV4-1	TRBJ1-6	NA	CASSHQGPRSPLHF	TGCGCCAGCAGCCACCAGGGACCCCGTTCACCCCTCCACTTT
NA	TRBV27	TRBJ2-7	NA	CASSARIRTYEQYF	TGTGCCAGCAGTGCACGGATCCGTACCTACGAGCAGTACTTC
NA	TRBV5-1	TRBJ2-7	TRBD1	CASSIAGTASYEQYF	TGCGCCAGCAGCATAGCCGGGACAGCGTCCTACGAGCAGTACTTC
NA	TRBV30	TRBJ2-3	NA	CAWSTYTRDTQYF	TGTGCCTGGAGTACGTATACCCGGGATACGCAGTATTTT
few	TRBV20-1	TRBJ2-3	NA	CSARDGRRQSTDTQYF	TGCAGTGCTAGGGACGGGAGACGCCAGAGCACAGATACGCAGTATTTT
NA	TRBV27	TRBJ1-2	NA	CASSLSGFDYGYTF	TGTGCCAGCAGTTTATCAGGGTTTGACTATGGCTACACCTTC
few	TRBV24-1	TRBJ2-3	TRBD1	CATSEPGTGSTDTQYF	TGTGCCACCAGTGAACCCGGGACAGGGAGCACAGATACGCAGTATTTT
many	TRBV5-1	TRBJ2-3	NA	CASSLEVGDTQYF	TGCGCCAGCAGCTTGGAAGTGGGGGATACGCAGTATTTT
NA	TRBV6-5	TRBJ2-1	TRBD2	CASSSIAGAPGNEQFF	TGTGCCAGCAGTTCCATAGCGGGGGCTCCCGGGAATGAGCAGTTCTTC
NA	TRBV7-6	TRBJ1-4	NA	CASSTRRGASEKLFF	TGTGCCAGCAGCACTAGACGAGGGGCGAGTGAAAAACTGTTTTTT
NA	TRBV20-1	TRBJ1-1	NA	CSVRRLSTEAFF	TGCAGTGTCCGACGGCTGAGTACTGAAGCTTTCTTT
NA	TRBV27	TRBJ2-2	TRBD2	CASSAGGGELFF	TGTGCCAGCAGTGCGGGGGGCGGGGAGCTGTTTTTT
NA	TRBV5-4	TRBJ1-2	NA	CASSLDISYYGYTF	TGTGCCAGCAGCTTGGACATCTCCTACTATGGCTACACCTTC
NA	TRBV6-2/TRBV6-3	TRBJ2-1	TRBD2	CACGGGYNNEQFF	TGTGCCTGTGGGGGGGGATATAACAATGAGCAGTTCTTC
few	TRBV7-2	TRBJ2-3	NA	CASSTGGGRTDTQYF	TGTGCCAGCAGCACCGGTGGGGGTCGGACAGATACGCAGTATTTT
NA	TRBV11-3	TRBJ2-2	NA	CASSLDARGGLFF	TGTGCCAGCAGCTTAGACGCCCGGGGCGGGCTGTTTTTT
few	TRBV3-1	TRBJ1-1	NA	CASSQQAAGNTEAFF	TGTGCCAGCAGCCAACAGGCCGCTGGAAACACTGAAGCTTTCTTT
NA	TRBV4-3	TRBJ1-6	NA	CASSQAVGGSLHSPLHF	TGCGCCAGCAGCCAAGCGGTTGGGGGGTCCCTACATTCACCCCTCCACTTT
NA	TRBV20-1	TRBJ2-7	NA	CSAHRSSYEQYF	TGCAGTGCCCACAGGAGCTCCTACGAGCAGTACTTC
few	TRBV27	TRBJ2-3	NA	CASSLSPRPTDTQYF	TGTGCCAGCAGTTTATCACCCCGACCCACAGATACGCAGTATTTT
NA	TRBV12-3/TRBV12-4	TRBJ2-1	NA	CASSPASAHEQFF	TGTGCCAGCAGCCCCGCTAGCGCCCATGAGCAGTTCTTC
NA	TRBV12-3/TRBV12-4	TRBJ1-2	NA	CASSNSGYGYTF	TGTGCCAGCAGCAACTCGGGGTATGGCTACACCTTC
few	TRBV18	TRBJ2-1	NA	CASSSQGLSGNEQFF	TGTGCCAGCTCATCACAAGGACTCTCGGGCAATGAGCAGTTCTTC